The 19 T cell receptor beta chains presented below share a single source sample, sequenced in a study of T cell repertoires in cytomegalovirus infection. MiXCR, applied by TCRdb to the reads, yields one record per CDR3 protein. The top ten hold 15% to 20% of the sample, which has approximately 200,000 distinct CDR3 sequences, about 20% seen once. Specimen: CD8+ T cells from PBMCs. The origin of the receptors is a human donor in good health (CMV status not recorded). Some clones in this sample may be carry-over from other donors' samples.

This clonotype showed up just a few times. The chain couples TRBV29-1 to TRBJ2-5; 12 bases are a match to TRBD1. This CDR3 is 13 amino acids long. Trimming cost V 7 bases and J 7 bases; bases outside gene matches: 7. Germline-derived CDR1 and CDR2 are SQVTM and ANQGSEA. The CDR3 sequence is CSAQGQGAGTQYF. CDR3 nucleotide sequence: TGCAGCGCCCAGGGACAGGGGGCCGGGACCCAGTACTTC.

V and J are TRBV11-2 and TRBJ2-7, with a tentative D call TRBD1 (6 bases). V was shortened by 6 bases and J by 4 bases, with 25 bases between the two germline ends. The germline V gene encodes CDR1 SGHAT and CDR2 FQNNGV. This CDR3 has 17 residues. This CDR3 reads CASRYRGQTPFGYEQYF. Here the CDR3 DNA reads TGTGCCAGCAGATATAGGGGACAAACACCCTTTGGGTACGAGCAGTACTTC. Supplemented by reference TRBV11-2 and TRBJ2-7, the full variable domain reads EAGVAQSPRYKIIEKRQSVAFWCNPISGHATLYWYQQILGQGPKLLIQFQNNGVVDDSQLPKDRFSAERLKGVDSTLKIQPAKLEDSAVYLCASRYRGQTPFGYEQYFGPGTRLTVT.

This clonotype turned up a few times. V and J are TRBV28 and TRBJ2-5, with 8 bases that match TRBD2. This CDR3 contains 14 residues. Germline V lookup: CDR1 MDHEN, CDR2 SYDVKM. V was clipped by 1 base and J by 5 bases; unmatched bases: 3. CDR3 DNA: TGTGCCAGCAGTTTATCGGCGGGGGGTGAGACCCAGTACTTC. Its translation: CASSLSAGGETQYF.

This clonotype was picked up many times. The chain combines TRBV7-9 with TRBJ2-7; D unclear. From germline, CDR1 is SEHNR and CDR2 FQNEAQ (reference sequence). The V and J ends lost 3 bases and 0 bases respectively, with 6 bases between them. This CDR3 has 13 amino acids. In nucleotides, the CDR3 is TGTGCCAGCAGCTTCGTTAGCTCCTACGAGCAGTACTTC. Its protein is CASSFVSSYEQYF.

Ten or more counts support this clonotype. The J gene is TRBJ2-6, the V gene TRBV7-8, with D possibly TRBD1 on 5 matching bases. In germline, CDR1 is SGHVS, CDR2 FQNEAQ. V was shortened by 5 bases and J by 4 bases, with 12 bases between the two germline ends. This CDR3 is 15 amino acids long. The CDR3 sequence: CASSPARVGANVLTF. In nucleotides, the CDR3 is TGTGCCAGCAGCCCAGCCAGGGTCGGGGCCAACGTCCTGACTTTC.

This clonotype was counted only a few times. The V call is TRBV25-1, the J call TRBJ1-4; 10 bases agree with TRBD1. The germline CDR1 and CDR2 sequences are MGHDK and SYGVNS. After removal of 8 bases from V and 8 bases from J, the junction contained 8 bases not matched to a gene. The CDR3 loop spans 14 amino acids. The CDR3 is CASGPTGGKEKLFF. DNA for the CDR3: TGTGCCAGCGGACCGACAGGGGGCAAGGAAAAACTGTTTTTT. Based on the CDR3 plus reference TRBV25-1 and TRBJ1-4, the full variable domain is EADIYQTPRYLVIGTGKKITLECSQTMGHDKMYWYQQDPGMELHLIHYSYGVNSTEKGDLSSESTVSRIRTEHFPLTLESARPSHTSQYLCASGPTGGKEKLFFGSGTQLSVL.

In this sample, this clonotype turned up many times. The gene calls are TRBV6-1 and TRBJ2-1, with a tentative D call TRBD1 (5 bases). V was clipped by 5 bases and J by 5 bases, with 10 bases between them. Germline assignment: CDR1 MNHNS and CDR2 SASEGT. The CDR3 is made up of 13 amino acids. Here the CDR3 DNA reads TGTGCCAGCAGTCTCGAAGGGGACAATGAGCAGTTCTTC. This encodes CASSLEGDNEQFF.

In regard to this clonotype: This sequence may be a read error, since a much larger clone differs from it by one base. DNA of the CDR3: TGTGCCAGCAGCCCCGGTGGTGCGGGGGGCCCATTCTACAATGGGCAGTTCTTC. Translating it yields CASSPGGAGGPFYNGQFF. This chain uses TRBV7-2 with TRBJ2-1; 8 nucleotides agree with TRBD2. The CDR3 contains 18 residues. Germline V CDR1 and CDR2: SGHTA, FQGNSA.

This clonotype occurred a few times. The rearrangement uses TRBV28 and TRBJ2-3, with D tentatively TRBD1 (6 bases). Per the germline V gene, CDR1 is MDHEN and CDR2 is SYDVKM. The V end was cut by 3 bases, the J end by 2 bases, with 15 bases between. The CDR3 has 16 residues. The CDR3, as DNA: TGTGCCAGCAGTTTTAAAGTGGGGGCCCCCACAGATACGCAGTATTTT. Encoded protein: CASSFKVGAPTDTQYF.

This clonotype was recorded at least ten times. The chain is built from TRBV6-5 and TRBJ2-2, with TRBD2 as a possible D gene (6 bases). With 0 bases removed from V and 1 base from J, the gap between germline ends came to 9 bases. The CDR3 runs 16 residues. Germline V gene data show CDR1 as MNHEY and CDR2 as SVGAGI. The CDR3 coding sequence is TGTGCCAGCAGTTACTCGCCTAGCGAGAACACCGGGGAGCTGTTTTTT. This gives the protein CASSYSPSENTGELFF.

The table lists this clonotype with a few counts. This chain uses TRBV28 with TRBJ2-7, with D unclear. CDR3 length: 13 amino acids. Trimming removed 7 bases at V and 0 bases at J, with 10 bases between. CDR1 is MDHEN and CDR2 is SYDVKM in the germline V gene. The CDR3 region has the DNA TGTGCCAGCACGGCGTTGAGCTCCTACGAGCAGTACTTC. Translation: CASTALSSYEQYF.

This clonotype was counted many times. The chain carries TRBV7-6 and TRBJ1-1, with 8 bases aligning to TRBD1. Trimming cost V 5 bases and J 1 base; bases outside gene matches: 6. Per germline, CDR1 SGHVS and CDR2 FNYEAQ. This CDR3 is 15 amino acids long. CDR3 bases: TGTGCCAGCAGCGCCGGACAGGGTACGAACACTGAAGCTTTCTTT. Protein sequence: CASSAGQGTNTEAFF.

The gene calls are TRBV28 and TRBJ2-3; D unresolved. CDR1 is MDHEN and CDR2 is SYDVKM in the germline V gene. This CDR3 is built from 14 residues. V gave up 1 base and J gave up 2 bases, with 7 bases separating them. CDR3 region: CASSLFADTDTQYF. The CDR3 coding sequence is TGTGCCAGCAGTTTATTCGCCGACACAGATACGCAGTATTTT.

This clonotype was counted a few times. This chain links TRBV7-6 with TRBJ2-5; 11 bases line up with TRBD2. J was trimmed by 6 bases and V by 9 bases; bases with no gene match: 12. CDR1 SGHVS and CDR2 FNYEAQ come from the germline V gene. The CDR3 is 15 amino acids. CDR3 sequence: CASANTLAGEQTQYF. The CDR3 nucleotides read TGTGCCAGTGCGAATACACTAGCGGGGGAGCAGACCCAGTACTTC. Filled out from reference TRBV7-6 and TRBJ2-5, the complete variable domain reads GAGVSQSPRYKVTKRGQDVALRCDPISGHVSLYWYRQALGQGPEFLTYFNYEAQQDKSGLPNDRFSAERPEGSISTLTIQRTEQRDSAMYRCASANTLAGEQTQYFGPGTRLLVL.

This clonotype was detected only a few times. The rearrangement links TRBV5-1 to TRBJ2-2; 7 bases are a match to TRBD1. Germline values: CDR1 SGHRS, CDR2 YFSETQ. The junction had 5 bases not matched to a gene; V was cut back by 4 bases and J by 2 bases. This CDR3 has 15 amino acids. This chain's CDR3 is CASSVWDSNTGELFF. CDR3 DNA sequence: TGCGCCAGCAGCGTGTGGGACAGTAACACCGGGGAGCTGTTTTTT.

The CDR3: CASSQATGGIYNEQFF. The CDR3 DNA reads TGTGCCAGCAGCCAAGCGACGGGGGGGATATACAATGAGCAGTTCTTC. This sequence joins TRBV4-2 and TRBJ2-1; 8 nucleotides match TRBD2. CDR3 length equals 16 residues. Germline V gene sequence: CDR1 LGHNA, CDR2 YNFKEQ. The J segment lost 4 bases and the V segment lost 1 base, leaving 6 bases of the junction unmatched.

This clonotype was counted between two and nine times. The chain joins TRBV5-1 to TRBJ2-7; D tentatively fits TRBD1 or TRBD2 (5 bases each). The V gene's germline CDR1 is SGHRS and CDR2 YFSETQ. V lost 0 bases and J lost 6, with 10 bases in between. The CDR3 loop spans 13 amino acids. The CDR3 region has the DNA TGCGCCAGCAGCTTGGGGTCAGGGACCGAGCAGTACTTC. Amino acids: CASSLGSGTEQYF. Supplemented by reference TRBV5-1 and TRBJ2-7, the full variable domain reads KAGVTQTPRYLIKTRGQQVTLSCSPISGHRSVSWYQQTPGQGLQFLFEYFSETQRNKGNFPGRFSGRQFSNSRSEMNVSTLELGDSALYLCASSLGSGTEQYFGPGTRLTVT.

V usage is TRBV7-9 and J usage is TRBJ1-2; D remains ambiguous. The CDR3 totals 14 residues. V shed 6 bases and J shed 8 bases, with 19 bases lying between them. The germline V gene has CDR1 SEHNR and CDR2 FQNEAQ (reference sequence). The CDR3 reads CASSPLRRVGGYTF. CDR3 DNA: TGTGCCAGCAGTCCTTTGAGGAGGGTAGGCGGCTACACCTTC.

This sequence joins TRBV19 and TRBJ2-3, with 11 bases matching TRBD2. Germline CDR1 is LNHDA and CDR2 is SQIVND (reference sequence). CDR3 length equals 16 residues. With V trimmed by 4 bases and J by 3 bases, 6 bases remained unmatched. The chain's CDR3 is CASSTSGTSGTDTQYF. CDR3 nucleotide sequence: TGTGCCAGTAGTACCTCCGGGACTAGCGGAACAGATACGCAGTATTTT.